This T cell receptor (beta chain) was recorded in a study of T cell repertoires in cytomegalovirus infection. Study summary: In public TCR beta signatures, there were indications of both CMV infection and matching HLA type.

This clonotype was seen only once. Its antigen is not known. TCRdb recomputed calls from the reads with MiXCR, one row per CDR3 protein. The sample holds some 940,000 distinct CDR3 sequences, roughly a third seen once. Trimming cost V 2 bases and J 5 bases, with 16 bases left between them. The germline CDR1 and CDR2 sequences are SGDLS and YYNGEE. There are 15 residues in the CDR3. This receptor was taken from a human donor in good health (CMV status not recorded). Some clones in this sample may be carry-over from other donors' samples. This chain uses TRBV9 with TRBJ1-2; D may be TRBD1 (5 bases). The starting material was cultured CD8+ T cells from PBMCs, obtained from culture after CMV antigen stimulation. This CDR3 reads CASSVSGQEVYGYTF. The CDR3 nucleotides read TGTGCCAGCAGCGTCTCGGGGCAAGAGGTATATGGCTACACCTTC.